Listed below are T cell receptor beta chains from one sample, sequenced in a study of identical twins. TCRdb re-analysed the 5' RACE reads in MiXCR, keeping a single row per CDR3 protein. The table shows hundreds of thousands of distinct CDR3 sequences, with 9% to 15% occurring only once. The same sample was also studied in work on yellow fever vaccine responses in identical twins.

Source material: CD8+ T cells sorted from blood. These TCRs come from a young woman in good health. Both conserved end residues are part of each CDR3. D genes are given only for firm matches. Clone sizes are given selectively: once, few, many, or a class where the clone is expanded.

cdr3_nt cdr3_aa j_call clone_size v_call d_call
TGCGCCAGCAGCCAAGGCCTAGCGGGAGGGCTGGGGAATGAGCAGTTCTTC CASSQGLAGGLGNEQFF TRBJ2-1 few TRBV4-1 TRBD2
TGTGCCAGCACCCCTTCCGTAAGGGTTTTCGCCGGGGAGCTGTTTTTT CASTPSVRVFAGELFF TRBJ2-2 once TRBV6-1 -
TGTGCCAGCGTGAGGGCCGAGAACACCGGGGAGCTGTTTTTT CASVRAENTGELFF TRBJ2-2 few TRBV12-3/TRBV12-4 -
TGCGCCAGCAGCCCCAGCGGGGGGCTACAAGAGACCCAGTACTTC CASSPSGGLQETQYF TRBJ2-5 - TRBV5-1 TRBD2
TGTGCCAGCAGTAACACTAGCGGGAGGGCCGATGAGCAGTTCTTC CASSNTSGRADEQFF TRBJ2-1 - TRBV12-3/TRBV12-4 TRBD2
TGTGCCAGCAGTTTAAGTCACCAGACAGGGGCCTACAATGAGCAGTTCTTC CASSLSHQTGAYNEQFF TRBJ2-1 - TRBV28 TRBD1
TGTGCCAGCAGCTTAGGTTGGGACCTAGGGTTATGTGAGCAGTTCTTC CASSLGWDLGLCEQFF TRBJ2-1 - TRBV5-6 -
TGTGCCAGCACCCCTTCCAACACCGGGGAGCTGTTTTTT CASTPSNTGELFF TRBJ2-2 few TRBV2 -
TGTGCCAGCAGTTCGGGGGGGGCCGGGGAGCTGTTTTTT CASSSGGAGELFF TRBJ2-2 many TRBV27 TRBD2
TGTGCCAGCAGCTCAGAAGGACTAGCGGGAGTACACGAGCAGTACTTC CASSSEGLAGVHEQYF TRBJ2-7 few TRBV7-6 TRBD2
TGTGCCAGCAGCCAAGGGCTCACCGGGGAGCTGTTTTTT CASSQGLTGELFF TRBJ2-2 - TRBV3-1 -
TGCAGCGCTGCAAACCCCCGGGACAGGGCTCCTACAAGCTCCTACAATGAGCAGTTCTTC CSAANPRDRAPTSSYNEQFF TRBJ2-1 few TRBV29-1 TRBD1
TGTGCCAGCAGGGCTCTTGGTGAGCAGTTCTTC CASRALGEQFF TRBJ2-1 - TRBV6-5 -
TGCAGTGCTAGAGATCCGCAGGGGGTTGGTGATACGCAGTATTTT CSARDPQGVGDTQYF TRBJ2-3 - TRBV20-1 TRBD1
TGTGCCAGCAGCTTAGCTCCGGACTCATTGAACACTGAAGCTTTCTTT CASSLAPDSLNTEAFF TRBJ1-1 - TRBV11-2 -
TGTGCCAGCAGCGGGGGGAGAGAAGAGACCCAGTACTTC CASSGGREETQYF TRBJ2-5 - TRBV7-9 -
TGTGCCAGCAGCCGGAACAGGGTGGAGGGCTACACCTTC CASSRNRVEGYTF TRBJ1-2 - TRBV27 -
TGTGCCAGCAGTGGAAGGGGGTGGGAGAACACTGAAGCTTTCTTT CASSGRGWENTEAFF TRBJ1-1 few TRBV6-1 -
TGTGCCAGCAGTATCGACTTCGGACTGGTACCTAACGAGCAGTACTTC CASSIDFGLVPNEQYF TRBJ2-7 - TRBV12-3/TRBV12-4 -
TGCGCCAGCAGCTTGGGAAGTCGCAATCAGCCCCAGCATTTT CASSLGSRNQPQHF TRBJ1-5 many TRBV5-1 -
TGTGCCAGCAGAGCGAACCCGGACACCCAAGAGACCCAGTACTTC CASRANPDTQETQYF TRBJ2-5 few TRBV2 -
TGTGCCAGCAGTGAAGCCGACTCCTACGAGCAGTACTTC CASSEADSYEQYF TRBJ2-7 few TRBV2 -
TGCGCCAGCAGCCCCCTGAGCGGGATTGCCGGGGAGCTGTTTTTT CASSPLSGIAGELFF TRBJ2-2 few TRBV5-1 TRBD2
TGTGCCACCAGCAACCCCCCCAGCGGTTCCTACAATGAGCAGTTCTTC CATSNPPSGSYNEQFF TRBJ2-1 few TRBV15 -
TGCAGTGCTAGAGGGGGTACTGGTACGCAGTATTTT CSARGGTGTQYF TRBJ2-3 - TRBV20-1 -
TGTGCCAGCAGCCCGCGAGCGGGAGTAACGGGGGAGCAGTACTTC CASSPRAGVTGEQYF TRBJ2-7 few TRBV7-9 TRBD2
TGTGCCAGCAGTATGAATCGGTTAGCGGGAGACGGGAGTTCAGATACGCAGTATTTT CASSMNRLAGDGSSDTQYF TRBJ2-3 - TRBV2 TRBD2
TGTGCCAGCTTCGAAAACTATGGCTACACCTTC CASFENYGYTF TRBJ1-2 few TRBV6-1 -
TGCGCCAGCAGCCAAGAGTCCAGCAGATACACCGGGGAGCTGTTTTTT CASSQESSRYTGELFF TRBJ2-2 - TRBV4-1 -
TGCAGTGCTAGTTTACTAGCGGGGAATCAAGAGACCCAGTACTTC CSASLLAGNQETQYF TRBJ2-5 few TRBV20-1 TRBD2
TGCAGTGCTCGACTAGCGGGAGATCGCAATGAGCAGTTCTTC CSARLAGDRNEQFF TRBJ2-1 few TRBV20-1 TRBD2
TGTGCCAGCAGCCCCAGACAGAAAGAGACCCAGTACTTC CASSPRQKETQYF TRBJ2-5 many TRBV7-9 -
TGTGCCAGCAGTTCGACAGGTGTTCGAGGGACCCAGTACTTC CASSSTGVRGTQYF TRBJ2-5 few TRBV27 -
TGTGCCAGCAGTTTGCCGGGACAGGACTACAATGAGCAGTTCTTC CASSLPGQDYNEQFF TRBJ2-1 few TRBV12-3/TRBV12-4 TRBD1
TGTGCCACCAGCTTTGCCATGAACACTGAAGCTTTCTTT CATSFAMNTEAFF TRBJ1-1 many TRBV15 -
TGTGCCAGCAGCCAAGGCTCTGGACTAACGTTCGTTAGCACAGATACGCAGTATTTT CASSQGSGLTFVSTDTQYF TRBJ2-3 many TRBV14 -
TGTGCCAGCAGCTTAGAGCTAGCGGGAGAGGACGAGCAGTACTTC CASSLELAGEDEQYF TRBJ2-7 few TRBV7-8 TRBD2